The 19 T cell receptor beta chains below come from one sample, sequenced in a study of control samples from healthy donors and cancer patients. TCRdb's table, derived via immunoSEQ multiplex PCR, lists solely in-frame clones and lacks some. Among 150,000 to 200,000 clones listed, roughly 92% were seen once. Material for sequencing was blood. The receptors were sampled from a young woman in good health.

In its sample, this clone was seen a few times. The chain has TRBV11-3 and TRBJ1-2; TRBD1 matches at 7 bases. Germline V lookup: CDR1 SGHNT, CDR2 YENEEA. The CDR3 loop spans 12 amino acids. Germline trimming cut 3 bases from V and 13 bases from J; bases unmatched to any gene: 8. This CDR3 is CASSLGQRERTF. As DNA, the CDR3 is TGTGCCAGCAGCTTGGGACAGCGCGAGCGCACCTTC.

The chain couples TRBV6-2 or TRBV6-3 to TRBJ2-1; 12 bases map to TRBD1. CDR1 and CDR2 (germline): MNHEY, SVGEGT. The length of the CDR3 is 18 residues. J was trimmed by 6 bases and V by 5 bases; bases with no gene match: 14. CDR3 in DNA: TGTGCCAGCAGTACTTACCTAGAACCGGGACAGGGGGCCAATGAGCAGTTCTTC. This encodes CASSTYLEPGQGANEQFF.

The rearrangement links TRBV6-1 to TRBJ2-1; TRBD2 is a possible D gene (6 bases). V lost 0 bases and J 4 bases, leaving 7 bases between the germline ends. The CDR3 length is 14 residues. In germline, CDR1 is MNHNS, CDR2 SASEGT. The chain's CDR3 is CASSEAGGYNEQFF. Here the CDR3 DNA reads TGTGCCAGCAGTGAAGCGGGGGGTTACAATGAGCAGTTCTTC.

This clone showed up just a few times. The chain links TRBV14 to TRBJ1-5; D gene unclear. The V gene's germline CDR1 is SGHDN and CDR2 FVKESK. The CDR3 runs 13 residues. The V end lost 0 bases, the J end lost 6 bases, and 6 bases lay between the germline ends. The CDR3 nucleotides read TGTGCCAGCAGCCAAGATGGTACTCAGCCCCAGCATTTT. Translated: CASSQDGTQPQHF.

V and J are TRBV4-3 and TRBJ1-3; the match to TRBD1 covers 9 bases. Trimming cost V 4 bases and J 4 bases; bases outside gene matches: 5. This CDR3 is 15 amino acids long. Germline V gene data show CDR1 as LGHNA and CDR2 as YSLEER. CDR3 nucleotide sequence: TGCGCCAGCAGCCTAGAGACAGGGGGAGGAAACACCATATATTTT. Amino acid sequence: CASSLETGGGNTIYF.

J is TRBJ2-2 and V is TRBV5-1; D unresolved. The germline V gene has CDR1 SGHRS and CDR2 YFSETQ. V shed 0 bases and J shed 4 bases, with 13 bases lying between them. The CDR3 is 16 amino acids. CDR3 DNA sequence: TGCGCCAGCAGCTTGGACCCTGGACGGTCCACCGGGGAGCTGTTTTTT. Translating gives CASSLDPGRSTGELFF.

This rearrangement joins TRBV28 to TRBJ2-7; 15 bases fit TRBD2. The CDR3 length is 17 residues. The germline V gene has CDR1 MDHEN and CDR2 SYDVKM. Trimming at V came to 6 bases and at J to 3 bases, leaving 9 bases not matched to a gene. In nucleotides, the CDR3 is TGTGCCAGCAGCCACAACGGACTAGCGGGAGGGCTCTACGAGCAGTACTTC. Translating gives CASSHNGLAGGLYEQYF.

The chain combines TRBV18 with TRBJ1-5; D gene ambiguous. CDR1 is KGHSH, CDR2 LQKENI, per germline. The CDR3 runs to 15 residues. V was clipped by 0 bases and J by 1 base, with 7 bases between them. The CDR3 region is CASSPPGVSNQPQHF. The CDR3, as DNA: TGTGCCAGCTCACCACCGGGCGTGAGCAATCAGCCCCAGCATTTT.

CDR3 sequence (DNA): TGTGCCAGCAGCTTAGATAGGGACAAGGGGGAACGCGAGCAGTACTTC. This gives the protein CASSLDRDKGEREQYF. V usage is TRBV7-2 and J usage is TRBJ2-7, with a tentative D call TRBD1 (6 bases). The germline V and J ends were trimmed by 1 base and 6 bases, with 19 bases remaining between them. This CDR3 is built from 16 residues. CDR1 SGHTA and CDR2 FQGNSA come from the germline V gene.

The chain couples TRBV6-5 to TRBJ2-7; a possible D gene is TRBD2 (5 bases). CDR3 length equals 13 residues. The germline V gene has CDR1 MNHEY and CDR2 SVGAGI. V lost 6 bases and J 2 bases, leaving 11 bases between the germline ends. The CDR3 sequence: CASSNRGPYEQYF. CDR3 sequence (DNA): TGTGCCAGCAGCAACCGGGGTCCCTACGAGCAGTACTTC.

This chain uses TRBV19 with TRBJ1-1; possible D gene TRBD1, 5 bases. Trimming removed 5 bases at V and 1 base at J, with 8 bases between. The germline V gene has CDR1 LNHDA and CDR2 SQIVND (reference sequence). The CDR3 is made up of 13 amino acids. The CDR3 nucleotides are TGTGCCAGTAGTGTCGGACAGAACACTGAAGCTTTCTTT. This encodes CASSVGQNTEAFF.

The V gene is TRBV7-9, the J gene TRBJ1-4, with D uncertain. The length of the CDR3 is 16 residues. The germline V and J ends were trimmed by 6 bases and 6 bases, with 20 bases remaining between them. Germline CDR1 SEHNR, CDR2 FQNEAQ (reference sequence). CDR3 sequence reads: CASSSYGDKGYEKLFF. CDR3 coding DNA: TGTGCCAGCAGTTCCTATGGTGACAAAGGGTATGAAAAACTGTTTTTT.

The rearrangement uses TRBV11-3 and TRBJ1-3; D gene ambiguous. The CDR3 covers 15 residues. V was cut by 5 bases and J by 2 bases, with 13 bases left in between. CDR1 is SGHNT, CDR2 YENEEA, per germline. CDR3 DNA sequence: TGTGCCAGCAGCCTAGGTGGAGGGCCTGGAAACACCATATATTTT. Its translation is CASSLGGGPGNTIYF.

V is TRBV27 and J is TRBJ2-7; D gene unclear. The germline CDR1 and CDR2 sequences are MNHEY and SMNVEV (reference sequence). There are 14 residues in the CDR3. V lost 1 base to trimming and J lost 3 bases, with 10 bases between them. Here the CDR3 reads CASSLFVSFYEQYF. The CDR3 DNA reads TGTGCCAGCAGTTTATTTGTATCTTTCTACGAGCAGTACTTC.

V usage is TRBV7-2 and J usage is TRBJ2-7, with unresolved D. The CDR3 loop spans 13 amino acids. Trimming took off 1 base at V and 3 bases at J, with 7 bases between the two ends. From germline, CDR1 is SGHTA and CDR2 FQGNSA. In DNA, the CDR3 is TGTGCCAGCAGCTTAGGGGTGTTCTACGAGCAGTACTTC. The encoded protein is CASSLGVFYEQYF.

The chain recombines TRBV28 with TRBJ2-5; the D gene is possibly TRBD1 (7 bases). Germline CDR1 is MDHEN and CDR2 is SYDVKM. Trimming took off 4 bases at V and 5 bases at J, with 23 bases between the two ends. This CDR3 is built from 17 residues. The CDR3 DNA follows: TGTGCCAGCAGTTCCTACCCAGACAGGGAGGCGAGCGAGACCCAGTACTTC. Its translation is CASSSYPDREASETQYF.

The chain couples TRBV3-1 (or the pseudogene TRBV3-2) to TRBJ2-4; 9 bases align to TRBD1. With 5 bases clipped from V and 3 bases from J, the junction kept 8 bases outside the gene matches. The CDR3 loop spans 16 amino acids. Germline-derived CDR1 and CDR2 are LGHDT and YNNKEL (reference sequence). This CDR3 is CASSSSGQGSKNIQYF. The DNA of the CDR3 is TGTGCCAGCAGCTCCTCGGGACAGGGTAGCAAAAACATTCAGTACTTC.

The chain couples TRBV9 to TRBJ1-2; no firm D call. The CDR3 runs 16 residues. Between the trimmed V and J ends, which lost 4 bases and 0 bases, there was a span of 16 bases. Looked up from germline, CDR1 is SGDLS and CDR2 is YYNGEE. CDR3: CASSSMLYGANYGYTF. The CDR3 coding sequence is TGTGCCAGCAGCTCCATGTTATATGGGGCTAACTATGGCTACACCTTC.

The rearrangement links TRBV7-9 to TRBJ1-2; tentative D call: TRBD1 (5 bases). The CDR3 covers 15 residues. From germline, CDR1 is SEHNR and CDR2 FQNEAQ (reference sequence). With 1 base removed from V and 3 bases from J, the gap between germline ends came to 12 bases. The CDR3 sequence is CASSLGEGMDYGYTF. Written as DNA, the CDR3 is TGTGCCAGCAGCTTAGGTGAGGGGATGGACTATGGCTACACCTTC. The full variable domain, completed using reference TRBV7-9 and TRBJ1-2, is DTGVSQNPRHKITKRGQNVTFRCDPISEHNRLYWYRQTLGQGPEFLTYFQNEAQLEKSRLLSDRFSAERPKGSFSTLEIQRTEQGDSAMYLCASSLGEGMDYGYTFGSGTRLTVV.